The 28 T cell receptor beta chains below come from one sample, sequenced in a study of T cells after posttransplantation cyclophosphamide (dated by TCRdb to between 2015 and 2016). The library was obtained by the immunoSEQ multiplex PCR assay. TCRdb carries this immuneACCESS record with in-frame sequences only. Its versions omit some clonotypes, under half of them owing to an unresolved V gene in the studies checked, with the rest unexplained. In this sample, 30,000 to 45,000 clones appear, none counted once only. The biggest ten clones account for 0.95% to 1.5% of the sample. The sample comprised PBMCs. The receptors derive from a girl aged 10 to 17 in good health, CMV-negative, and a related stem cell transplant donor.

This sequence joins TRBV7-2 and TRBJ2-1; 13 bases map to TRBD2. Germline V lookup: CDR1 SGHTA, CDR2 FQGNSA. V lost 3 bases and J lost 5; bases outside the gene matches: 1. The CDR3 runs 15 residues. The DNA of the CDR3 is TGTGCCAGCAGCTTGGGACTAGCGGGACACAATGAGCAGTTCTTC. It is translated as CASSLGLAGHNEQFF.

This chain joins TRBV2 and TRBJ1-2; D remains ambiguous. V was pared by 3 bases and J by 2 bases, with 7 bases between. From germline, CDR1 is SNHLY and CDR2 FYNNEI. This CDR3 contains 13 residues. CDR3 sequence reads: CASSEGQNYGYTF. The DNA of the CDR3 is TGTGCCAGCAGTGAGGGCCAGAACTATGGCTACACCTTC.

This clone was seen repeatedly, ten times or more. The genes are TRBV10-3 and TRBJ2-1; 11 nucleotides match TRBD1. CDR3 length: 16 residues. V lost 7 bases to trimming and J lost 5 bases; unmatched junction nucleotides: 10. Germline V gives CDR1 ENHRY, CDR2 SYGVKD. The CDR3 nucleotides are TGTGCCATCACCTCCGGACAGGGGGCGTTCGACAATGAGCAGTTCTTC. It is translated as CAITSGQGAFDNEQFF.

The genes are TRBV19 and TRBJ1-2, with TRBD1 identical over 10 bases. V shed 5 bases, J shed 7 bases, and the junction held 4 bases outside the gene matches. CDR1 and CDR2 (germline): LNHDA, SQIVND (reference sequence). This CDR3 is built from 13 residues. CDR3 nucleotides: TGTGCCAGTAGTGACTGGACAGGGGGTGGCTACACCTTC. Its protein is CASSDWTGGGYTF.

The chain couples TRBV4-2 to TRBJ1-3; TRBD1 might be the D (6 bases). Germline V gene sequence: CDR1 LGHNA, CDR2 YNFKEQ. CDR3 length: 14 amino acids. Trimming shortened V by 3 bases and J by 7 bases, and 13 bases separated the two germline ends. The CDR3 protein is CASSQTGLSNTIYF. CDR3 nucleotides: TGTGCCAGCAGCCAGACAGGTCTTAGTAACACCATATATTTT.

This chain uses TRBV13 with TRBJ2-5, with TRBD1 matching over 11 bases. J was trimmed by 5 bases and V by 2 bases; bases with no gene match: 4. Germline values: CDR1 PRHDT, CDR2 FYEKMQ (reference sequence). The CDR3 is 15 amino acids. The CDR3 DNA reads as TGTGCCAGCAGCTTAACGGGACAGGGGGTGGAGACCCAGTACTTC. Protein: CASSLTGQGVETQYF.

This clone showed up just a few times. This chain joins TRBV30 and TRBJ1-1, with a weak D call TRBD1 (5 bases). CDR3 length: 12 amino acids. Germline lookup yields CDR1 GTSNPN and CDR2 SVGIG (reference sequence). V lost 6 bases to trimming and J lost 11 bases, with 19 bases between them. CDR3 DNA: TGTGCCTGTCCCCTGGAGGGGACGCGGGCTTTCTTT. Translated, it gives CACPLEGTRAFF. Full variable domain (outside the CDR3, taken from reference TRBV30 and TRBJ1-1): SQTIHQWPATLVQPVGSPLSLECTVEGTSNPNLYWYRQAAGRGLQLLFYSVGIGQISSEVPQNLSASRPQDRQFILSSKKLLLSDSGFYLCACPLEGTRAFFGQGTRLTVV.

The chain couples TRBV28 to TRBJ1-5, with a weak D call TRBD1 (5 bases). The CDR3 runs to 12 residues. Germline V gene sequence: CDR1 MDHEN, CDR2 SYDVKM. Trimming removed 5 bases from V and 6 bases from J, with 8 bases in between. Here the CDR3 reads CASSGGIQPQHF. In DNA, the CDR3 is TGTGCCAGCAGTGGGGGGATTCAGCCCCAGCATTTT.

This clone was picked up many times. This chain joins TRBV18 and TRBJ1-5; 7 bases agree with TRBD1. V gave up 3 bases and J gave up 5 bases; unmatched junction bases: 7. Looked up from germline, CDR1 is KGHSH and CDR2 is LQKENI. CDR3 length equals 15 residues. The CDR3 spells CASSPQTGTDQPQHF. As DNA, the CDR3 is TGTGCCAGCTCACCGCAAACCGGGACAGATCAGCCCCAGCATTTT.

This clone was seen many times. The rearrangement links TRBV14 to TRBJ2-7, with 7 bases aligning to TRBD1. The CDR3 extends over 18 amino acids. V lost 5 bases and J lost 0; bases outside the gene matches: 16. CDR1 is SGHDN, CDR2 FVKESK, per germline. This CDR3 reads CASSGRDSSIPSSYEQYF. CDR3 DNA: TGTGCCAGCAGCGGCCGGGACAGCTCCATTCCTAGCTCCTACGAGCAGTACTTC.

This clone was seen only a few times. The rearrangement links TRBV25-1 to TRBJ1-1; 9 bases agree with TRBD1. The germline V gene has CDR1 MGHDK and CDR2 SYGVNS. Trimming cost V 6 bases and J 3 bases; bases outside gene matches: 2. CDR3 length: 13 amino acids. CDR3 coding DNA: TGTGCCAGCAGGGGGACAGGGCACACTGAAGCTTTCTTT. Protein product: CASRGTGHTEAFF.

There are many counts of this clone. The chain uses TRBV7-8 and TRBJ2-7; D is perhaps TRBD1 (6 bases). Germline V gene sequence: CDR1 SGHVS, CDR2 FQNEAQ. The ends were cut back, 1 base at V and 4 bases at J, with 11 bases in the middle. The CDR3 runs 14 residues. CDR3 DNA sequence: TGTGCCAGCAGCTTAGGGGGGCCTCTTTACGAGCAGTACTTC. This codes for CASSLGGPLYEQYF.

This clone was counted many times. This chain uses TRBV5-5 with TRBJ2-1; D uncertain. In germline, CDR1 is SGHKS, CDR2 YYEKEE (reference sequence). This CDR3 is built from 13 residues. V was clipped by 0 bases and J by 10 bases, with 11 bases between them. The CDR3 loop is CASSLADSYEQFF. DNA for the CDR3: TGTGCCAGCAGCTTGGCCGACTCGTACGAGCAGTTCTTC.

This clone was seen repeatedly, ten times or more. The rearrangement joins TRBV6-6 to TRBJ1-1; 7 bases are a match to TRBD1. Germline values: CDR1 MNHNY, CDR2 SVGAGI (reference sequence). V lost 0 bases to trimming and J lost 4 bases; unmatched junction nucleotides: 8. There are 16 residues in the CDR3. The CDR3 sequence: CASSYSEGARGTEAFF. DNA of the CDR3: TGTGCCAGCAGTTACTCAGAGGGGGCTAGGGGCACTGAAGCTTTCTTT.

This clone appeared many times. The chain is built from TRBV29-1 and TRBJ1-1; D possibly corresponds to TRBD1 (6 bases). Germline-derived CDR1 and CDR2 are SQVTM and ANQGSEA. The CDR3 length is 12 residues. With 5 bases removed from V and 5 bases from J, the gap between germline ends came to 12 bases. In DNA, the CDR3 is TGCAGCGTTCGGCGGGGGCGAACTGAAGCTTTCTTT. Amino acid sequence: CSVRRGRTEAFF. The full variable domain, rest sourced from reference TRBV29-1 and TRBJ1-1, is SAVISQKPSRDICQRGTSLTIQCQVDSQVTMMFWYRQQPGQSLTLIATANQGSEATYESGFVIDKFPISRPNLTFSTLTVSNMSPEDSSIYLCSVRRGRTEAFFGQGTRLTVV.

The chain has TRBV18 and TRBJ1-2, with D possibly being TRBD1 (6 bases). CDR3 length equals 15 residues. From germline, CDR1 is KGHSH and CDR2 LQKENI. The germline V and J ends were trimmed by 0 bases and 6 bases, with 14 bases remaining between them. The CDR3 DNA reads as TGTGCCAGCTCACCACCCGAAGTCAGGGGCGATGGCTACACCTTC. Its translation is CASSPPEVRGDGYTF.

On this clone itself: Other DNA sequences in the same sample also yield this CDR3. This sequence joins TRBV7-2 and TRBJ2-7; 13 positions match TRBD2. The CDR3 loop spans 14 amino acids. Looked up from germline, CDR1 is SGHTA and CDR2 is FQGNSA. The V gene end was trimmed by 1 base and the J gene end by 6 bases; junction bases not matched to a gene: 0. CDR3 nucleotide sequence: TGTGCCAGCAGCTTAGGGACTAGCGGGAGCGAGCAGTACTTC. This gives the protein CASSLGTSGSEQYF.

There are many counts of this clone. J is TRBJ1-2 and V is TRBV5-7, with a tentative D call TRBD1 (6 bases). TRBV5-7 qualifies as an ORF whose function is uncertain. V lost 3 bases and J lost 4, with 22 bases in between. This CDR3 contains 17 residues. The CDR3, as DNA: TGTGCCAGCAGCTCCCACTCCCGGACAGCTCAGCCCTATGGCTACACCTTC. Its translation: CASSSHSRTAQPYGYTF.

This clone was recorded many times. The chain uses TRBV7-9 and TRBJ1-2; D is unresolved. This CDR3 spans 12 amino acids. With 5 bases removed from V and 6 bases from J, the gap between germline ends came to 10 bases. Germline CDR1 is SEHNR and CDR2 is FQNEAQ (reference sequence). CDR3 nucleotides: TGTGCCAGCAGCGCGGGCCAAGATGGCTACACCTTC. It specifies CASSAGQDGYTF. The whole variable domain, remainder taken from reference TRBV7-9 and TRBJ1-2, is DTGVSQNPRHKITKRGQNVTFRCDPISEHNRLYWYRQTLGQGPEFLTYFQNEAQLEKSRLLSDRFSAERPKGSFSTLEIQRTEQGDSAMYLCASSAGQDGYTFGSGTRLTVV.

This clone was seen a handful of times. CDR3: CASSIGTGGYEQYF. CDR3 sequence (DNA): TGTGCCAGTAGTATCGGGACAGGGGGCTACGAGCAGTACTTC. This chain links TRBV19 with TRBJ2-7; 11 positions match TRBD1. V gave up 3 bases and J gave up 3 bases; unmatched junction bases: 1. Germline V lookup: CDR1 LNHDA, CDR2 SQIVND (reference sequence). The length of the CDR3 is 14 residues.

This clone was observed at least ten times. The chain combines TRBV7-3 with TRBJ1-1; D might be TRBD1 (6 bases). The CDR3 loop spans 13 amino acids. With 9 bases removed from V and 0 bases from J, the gap between germline ends came to 11 bases. In germline, CDR1 is SGHTA, CDR2 FQGTGA. The CDR3 region has the DNA TGTGCCAGTGAAGGACAGTTGAACACTGAAGCTTTCTTT. It is translated as CASEGQLNTEAFF.

This clone was seen many times. The chain uses TRBV7-2 and TRBJ2-7; 15 positions match TRBD2. CDR1 and CDR2 (germline): SGHTA, FQGNSA. There are 15 residues in the CDR3. Losses at the gene ends were 4 bases for V and 6 bases for J; bases not matched to a gene: 4. In DNA, the CDR3 is TGTGCCAGCAGCTCCCGGACTAGCGGGAGGGTCGAGCAGTACTTC. Amino acid sequence: CASSSRTSGRVEQYF. Variable domain in full (rest from reference TRBV7-2 and TRBJ2-7): GAGVSQSPSNKVTEKGKDVELRCDPISGHTALYWYRQSLGQGLEFLIYFQGNSAPDKSGLPSDRFSAERTGGSVSTLTIQRTQQEDSAVYLCASSSRTSGRVEQYFGPGTRLTVT.

Many counts were recorded for this clone. This rearrangement joins TRBV10-3 to TRBJ2-1, with TRBD2 matching 9 bases. In germline, CDR1 is ENHRY, CDR2 SYGVKD. This CDR3 has 14 residues. V lost 3 bases and J lost 6; bases outside the gene matches: 3. CDR3 bases: TGTGCCATCAGTGAAACTAGCGGGCGCAATGAGCAGTTCTTC. Protein product: CAISETSGRNEQFF.

This clone was counted a few times. CDR3 residues: CASSVDGSHTGELFF. CDR3 coding DNA: TGTGCCAGCAGCGTAGACGGGAGCCACACCGGGGAGCTGTTTTTT. The J gene is TRBJ2-2, the V gene TRBV9; a weak D match, TRBD2 (6 bases). The V gene's germline CDR1 is SGDLS and CDR2 YYNGEE. Trimming shortened V by 0 bases and J by 3 bases, and 9 bases separated the two germline ends. CDR3 length equals 15 residues.

This clone occurred a few times. The chain joins TRBV4-1 to TRBJ2-5; 7 bases are shared with TRBD2. With 2 bases clipped from V and 10 bases from J, the junction kept 7 bases outside the gene matches. Germline V CDR1 and CDR2: MGHRA, YSYEKL. The CDR3 covers 13 residues. CDR3 amino acids: CASSQLVPGGQYF. The CDR3 bases are TGCGCCAGCAGCCAATTAGTCCCGGGGGGCCAGTACTTC.

The chain employs TRBV9 and TRBJ2-7, with D tentatively TRBD1 (6 bases). This CDR3 is 15 amino acids long. The germline CDR1 and CDR2 sequences are SGDLS and YYNGEE. The ends were cut back, 0 bases at V and 1 base at J, with 11 bases in the middle. The CDR3 spells CASSVGWGPSYEQYF. DNA of the CDR3: TGTGCCAGCAGCGTAGGGTGGGGGCCTTCCTACGAGCAGTACTTC.

This sequence joins TRBV14 and TRBJ1-3, with a tentative D call TRBD1 (6 bases). The CDR3 is made up of 16 amino acids. Germline V gives CDR1 SGHDN, CDR2 FVKESK. The V end was cut by 3 bases, the J end by 4 bases, with 16 bases between. CDR3: CASSQRGGTGGNTIYF. DNA of the CDR3: TGTGCCAGCAGCCAGAGGGGGGGAACCGGAGGAAACACCATATATTTT.

This clone was seen ten or more times. The gene calls are TRBV12-5 and TRBJ1-1; TRBD1 matches at 7 bases. The CDR3 loop spans 11 amino acids. Per germline, CDR1 LGHNT and CDR2 FRNRAP. The CDR3 nucleotides read TGTGCCAGCCAGGGGGAGACTGAAGCTTTCTTT. Protein: CASQGETEAFF.